These 15 T cell receptor beta chains came from one sample sequenced in a study of type 1 regulatory T cells. These TCRs' antigens remain unknown. TCRdb ran MiXCR on the reads and lists one entry per CDR3 protein. The sample records more than 4,000 distinct CDR3 sequences, 26% being singletons. Findings and limits, study-wide: Tr1 cells had a more restricted TCR repertoire than non-Tr1 cells.

The sample comprised cultured type 1 regulatory T (Tr1) cells, either the whole culture or a sorted fraction (not recorded which). The receptors here all came from a human donor in good health.

By proportion, this clonotype is medium-sized. This chain joins TRBV20-1 and TRBJ2-3, with 15 bases aligning to TRBD2. Looked up from germline, CDR1 is DFQATT and CDR2 is SNEGSKA (reference sequence). V shed 2 bases and J 4 bases; nucleotides not matched to a gene: 7. This CDR3 is 17 amino acids long. The CDR3 nucleotides are TGCAGTGCTAGATTAACCCGGACTAGCGGGGGGGCAGATACGCAGTATTTT. This encodes CSARLTRTSGGADTQYF.

By frequency in the sample, this clonotype is medium-sized. This chain links TRBV7-9 with TRBJ1-4; no firm D call. The CDR3 is made up of 17 amino acids. CDR1 and CDR2 from the germline V gene are SEHNR and FQNEAQ (reference sequence). Trimming removed 0 bases at V and 4 bases at J, with 15 bases between. CDR3 residues: CASSLARTQGFNEKLFF. In DNA form, the CDR3 reads TGTGCCAGCAGCTTAGCCCGGACTCAAGGTTTTAATGAAAAACTGTTTTTT.

This clonotype is medium-sized. The chain has TRBV28 and TRBJ2-5, with a possible D match to TRBD2 (7 bases). In germline, CDR1 is MDHEN, CDR2 SYDVKM. Trimming shortened V by 1 base and J by 5 bases, and 17 bases separated the two germline ends. The CDR3 has 16 amino acids. The CDR3 region is CASSLSFVGGQETQYF. CDR3 DNA: TGTGCCAGCAGTTTATCATTTGTGGGGGGGCAGGAGACCCAGTACTTC.

This clonotype was seen only a few times. The chain couples TRBV2 to TRBJ1-5; D is unclear. The V gene's germline CDR1 is SNHLY and CDR2 FYNNEI. Trimming removed 3 bases from V and 4 bases from J, with 13 bases in between. The CDR3 spans 15 residues. CDR3 protein: CASSDNQVKNQPQHF. The CDR3 DNA reads as TGTGCCAGCAGTGATAACCAGGTTAAAAATCAGCCCCAGCATTTT.

In its sample, this clonotype ranks as medium-sized. The chain carries TRBV7-9 and TRBJ1-5; TRBD1 aligns across 7 bases. Per the germline V gene, CDR1 is SEHNR and CDR2 is FQNEAQ (reference sequence). The CDR3 runs 16 residues. Unmatched junction bases numbered 10, after V lost 5 bases and J lost 3 bases. The CDR3 reads CASSNSGQGDNQPQHF. The CDR3 DNA sequence: TGTGCCAGCAGCAACTCGGGGCAGGGGGACAATCAGCCCCAGCATTTT. Full variable domain (remainder filled in from reference TRBV7-9 and TRBJ1-5): DTGVSQNPRHKITKRGQNVTFRCDPISEHNRLYWYRQTLGQGPEFLTYFQNEAQLEKSRLLSDRFSAERPKGSFSTLEIQRTEQGDSAMYLCASSNSGQGDNQPQHFGDGTRLSIL.

The chain links TRBV29-1 to TRBJ1-1, with a tentative D call TRBD1 (6 bases). The CDR3 has 12 residues. V was clipped by 7 bases and J by 5 bases, with 14 bases between them. From germline, CDR1 is SQVTM and CDR2 ANQGSEA. CDR3 nucleotide sequence: TGCAGCGCATACAGGGTAGGAACTGAAGCTTTCTTT. Translating gives CSAYRVGTEAFF.

This clonotype was counted at least ten times. The chain combines TRBV20-1 with TRBJ1-1; D is unresolved. Germline values: CDR1 DFQATT, CDR2 SNEGSKA (reference sequence). The CDR3 spans 12 residues. With 6 bases removed from V and 4 bases from J, the gap between germline ends came to 12 bases. DNA of the CDR3: TGCAGTGCCTCGAGGGTTAGCACTGAAGCTTTCTTT. Amino acids: CSASRVSTEAFF.

The chain uses TRBV29-1 and TRBJ1-2; D uncertain. CDR3 length equals 15 residues. Germline CDR1 SQVTM, CDR2 ANQGSEA. Trimming left V 3 bases short and J 4 bases short, with 18 bases between. The CDR3 DNA sequence: TGCAGCGTTGAGACATGGACGGATTTTGGCTATGGCTACACCTTC. It translates to CSVETWTDFGYGYTF.

CDR3 amino acids: CASSQDRLSRSNYGYTF. DNA for the CDR3: TGTGCCAGCAGCCAAGATAGGCTCTCGAGATCCAACTATGGCTACACCTTC. The chain recombines TRBV4-2 with TRBJ1-2; D is unclear. V was shortened by 0 bases and J by 2 bases, with 16 bases between the two germline ends. This CDR3 is 17 amino acids long. Germline V lookup: CDR1 LGHNA, CDR2 YNFKEQ.

The rearrangement uses TRBV19 and TRBJ1-2, with D tentatively TRBD1 (6 bases). With 8 bases removed from V and 0 bases from J, the gap between germline ends came to 16 bases. The germline V gene has CDR1 LNHDA and CDR2 SQIVND (reference sequence). The CDR3 length is 15 residues. CDR3 protein: CASGLWGQTNYGYTF. The CDR3 DNA is TGTGCCAGTGGCCTTTGGGGACAAACTAACTATGGCTACACCTTC.

This clonotype was seen ten or more times. The chain carries TRBV6-5 and TRBJ2-1; 8 nucleotides line up with TRBD1. The CDR3 length is 15 residues. Trimming took 6 bases from V and 12 from J; bases not matched to a gene: 16. The V gene's germline CDR1 is MNHEY and CDR2 SVGAGI. CDR3 sequence (DNA): TGTGCCAGCAGCATTCCGGGACAGGCCACATCGGGGCAGTTCTTC. It translates to CASSIPGQATSGQFF.

This clonotype was observed a handful of times. This chain connects TRBV7-2 to TRBJ1-1; 8 nucleotides line up with TRBD1. With 3 bases clipped from V and 3 bases from J, the junction kept 3 bases outside the gene matches. Germline V gene data show CDR1 as SGHTA and CDR2 as FQGNSA. The CDR3 is 14 amino acids. CDR3 DNA: TGTGCCAGCAGCTTGGACAGGGCCTACACTGAAGCTTTCTTT. This translates into CASSLDRAYTEAFF.

The chain combines TRBV7-2 with TRBJ2-5; D gene unclear. This CDR3 comprises 15 residues. The V end was cut by 1 base, the J end by 5 bases, with 14 bases between. Germline CDR1 is SGHTA and CDR2 is FQGNSA. The CDR3 coding sequence is TGTGCCAGCAGCTTAGTTTCCTCCGGCAGGGAGACCCAGTACTTC. Protein product: CASSLVSSGRETQYF.

A single count supports this clonotype. The chain combines TRBV20-1 with TRBJ2-7, with a possible D match to TRBD2 (6 bases). The germline V and J ends were trimmed by 6 bases and 1 base, with 13 bases remaining between them. The CDR3 has 13 residues. The germline V gene encodes CDR1 DFQATT and CDR2 SNEGSKA (reference sequence). DNA for the CDR3: TGCAGTGCGTCCGGGACTCTTTCCTACGAGCAGTACTTC. It translates to CSASGTLSYEQYF.

The gene calls are TRBV29-1 and TRBJ1-1; 7 bases match TRBD1. The CDR3 is 14 amino acids. The V segment lost 6 bases and the J segment 1 base; nucleotides outside the gene matches: 8. From germline, CDR1 is SQVTM and CDR2 ANQGSEA. The CDR3 sequence is CSVSTRTGNTEAFF. Here the CDR3 DNA reads TGCAGCGTATCTACCCGGACAGGGAACACTGAAGCTTTCTTT.